These 16 T cell receptor beta chains were sequenced from one sample in a study of Graves' ophthalmopathy and Graves' hyperthyroidism. Beta-chain TCR CDR3 regions were amplified from RNA transcripts. HTBI-primed RT-PCR formed the first round, and a multiplex PCR formed the second. Using its own MiXCR run on the multiplex PCR reads, TCRdb lists one record per CDR3 protein. Of about 1.2 million distinct CDR3 sequences listed, 35% to 45% were seen once; the top ten hold 11%. The sequencing sample was made of peripheral blood or thyroid tissue (not recorded which). The receptors come from an adult man with Graves' hyperthyroidism.

This clonotype was seen a single time. V is TRBV6-5 and J is TRBJ1-4, with D tentatively TRBD1 (5 bases). Germline assignment: CDR1 MNHEY and CDR2 SVGAGI. Trimming pared 6 bases from V and 8 bases from J, leaving 10 bases between. The CDR3 is 12 amino acids. CDR3 DNA sequence: TGTGCCAGCAGGTTCTCAGGGGAAAAACTGTTTTTT. The encoded protein is CASRFSGEKLFF.

This clonotype was detected many times. This chain connects TRBV4-3 to TRBJ2-7, with 8 nucleotides matching TRBD1. The CDR3 totals 15 residues. In germline, CDR1 is LGHNA, CDR2 YSLEER. V shed 0 bases and J 2 bases; nucleotides not matched to a gene: 3. The CDR3 sequence: CASSQDGQGTYEQYF. As DNA, the CDR3 is TGCGCCAGCAGCCAAGACGGACAGGGAACCTACGAGCAGTACTTC.

This clonotype was counted at least ten times. The rearrangement uses TRBV12-3 or TRBV12-4 and TRBJ1-4; possibly TRBD1 for D (6 bases). The CDR3 is 15 residues long. V lost 0 bases and J lost 11, with 16 bases in between. The CDR3: CASSLAGGRFGKLFF. In nucleotides, the CDR3 is TGTGCCAGCAGTTTAGCGGGGGGGCGTTTTGGGAAACTGTTTTTT.

The rearrangement uses TRBV29-1 and TRBJ2-7; 8 bases fit TRBD1. CDR3 length: 15 residues. V shed 6 bases and J 7 bases; nucleotides not matched to a gene: 17. From germline, CDR1 is SQVTM and CDR2 ANQGSEA. CDR3 DNA: TGCAGCGTGACTCGACAGGGGACGAACACCGGGGAGCAGTACTTC. As protein: CSVTRQGTNTGEQYF.

At least ten counts were recorded for this clonotype. The chain uses TRBV20-1 and TRBJ2-7, with 8 bases fitting TRBD1. V was clipped by 6 bases and J by 2 bases; unmatched bases: 6. There are 13 residues in the CDR3. Germline lookup yields CDR1 DFQATT and CDR2 SNEGSKA (reference sequence). The CDR3 DNA reads TGCAGTGCCCCAGGGACAGGACCCTACGAGCAGTACTTC. Amino acid sequence: CSAPGTGPYEQYF.

CDR3 amino acids: CASSWTSGEYEQYF. DNA of the CDR3: TGTGCCAGCAGCTGGACTAGCGGGGAATACGAGCAGTACTTC. V usage is TRBV7-2 and J usage is TRBJ2-7, with 12 bases that match TRBD2. This CDR3 contains 14 residues. Germline CDR1 reads SGHTA; CDR2 reads FQGNSA. The junction had 2 bases not matched to a gene; V was cut back by 4 bases and J by 4 bases.

The rearrangement links TRBV30 to TRBJ2-7, with 9 bases lining up with TRBD1. The CDR3 runs 12 residues. CDR1 is GTSNPN and CDR2 is SVGIG in the germline V gene (reference sequence). Germline trimming cut 5 bases from V and 2 bases from J; bases unmatched to any gene: 1. CDR3 sequence reads: CAWGTGPYEQYF. The CDR3, as DNA: TGTGCCTGGGGGACAGGGCCCTACGAGCAGTACTTC.

The table lists this clonotype with a few counts. The chain links TRBV7-2 to TRBJ2-5; 10 positions match TRBD2. Germline trimming cut 1 base from V and 2 bases from J; bases unmatched to any gene: 7. This CDR3 has 17 residues. The germline CDR1 and CDR2 sequences are SGHTA and FQGNSA. The CDR3 bases are TGTGCCAGCAGCTTAGTGTGGCTAGCGGGGGTTCAAGAGACCCAGTACTTC. Translated, it gives CASSLVWLAGVQETQYF.

The table lists this clonotype with many counts. The V gene is TRBV11-2, the J gene TRBJ2-5; D not certain. V was clipped by 6 bases and J by 0 bases, with 8 bases between them. This CDR3 contains 13 residues. The germline V gene encodes CDR1 SGHAT and CDR2 FQNNGV. CDR3 region: CASSHQNQETQYF. CDR3 sequence (DNA): TGTGCCAGCAGTCATCAAAACCAAGAGACCCAGTACTTC.

This clonotype was counted many times. The rearrangement links TRBV19 to TRBJ2-5, with 11 positions matching TRBD2. The CDR3 covers 17 residues. V shed 3 bases, J shed 1 base, and the junction held 7 bases outside the gene matches. Germline CDR1 and CDR2: LNHDA and SQIVND (reference sequence). The CDR3 DNA reads as TGTGCCAGTAGTATTCGTCCGGGACTAGCGGTCCAAGAGACCCAGTACTTC. Its translation is CASSIRPGLAVQETQYF.

This chain uses TRBV15 with TRBJ2-5; the D is unclear. This CDR3 has 13 amino acids. With 1 base removed from V and 5 bases from J, the gap between germline ends came to 8 bases. Germline loops: CDR1 LNHNV, CDR2 YYDKDF (reference sequence). The CDR3 bases are TGTGCCACCAGCAGAGCCGGCTTGGAGACCCAGTACTTC. This encodes CATSRAGLETQYF.

A single count supports this clonotype. A read error may explain this, as a much larger clone is one base away. The rearrangement links TRBV20-1 to TRBJ2-5, with D possibly matching TRBD1 (7 bases). Trimming left V 5 bases short and J 2 bases short, with 21 bases between. CDR1 and CDR2 from the germline V gene are DFQATT and SNEGSKA (reference sequence). This CDR3 has 16 residues. CDR3 bases: TGCAGTGCTGGAGGGGGGATAGAGGGGGCACAAGAGACCCAGTACTTC. The encoded protein is CSAGGGIEGAQETQYF.

This clonotype was recorded a few times. This may come from a read error, since a much larger clone is one base off. The chain recombines TRBV29-1 with TRBJ2-7; D might be TRBD1 or TRBD2, each matching 5 bases. The CDR3 is 13 amino acids. Trimming stripped 5 bases from V and 0 bases from J, with 11 bases between. CDR1 is SQVTM and CDR2 is ANQGSEA in the germline V gene. The CDR3 nucleotides are TGCAGCGTTAGGGGACCGAGCTCCTACGAGCAGTACTTC. This gives the protein CSVRGPSSYEQYF.

This clonotype was seen once. The V and J genes are TRBV29-1 and TRBJ1-2, with unresolved D. Looked up from germline, CDR1 is SQVTM and CDR2 is ANQGSEA. Trimming took off 1 base at V and 2 bases at J, with 5 bases between the two ends. This CDR3 spans 12 amino acids. CDR3 loop: CSVEAHNYGYTF. The CDR3 DNA sequence: TGCAGCGTTGAAGCCCACAACTATGGCTACACCTTC.

This clonotype was seen many times. J is TRBJ1-5 and V is TRBV7-2; maybe TRBD1 (6 bases). Germline V gene lookup returns CDR1 SGHTA and CDR2 FQGNSA. CDR3 size: 16 residues. V was shortened by 3 bases and J by 3 bases, with 15 bases between the two germline ends. The CDR3, as DNA: TGTGCCAGCAGCTTGTCTAGGCAGGGGACCAATCAGCCCCAGCATTTT. Protein product: CASSLSRQGTNQPQHF.

This clonotype was seen a handful of times. The chain recombines TRBV14 with TRBJ1-5; the match to TRBD1 covers 7 bases. Germline lookup yields CDR1 SGHDN and CDR2 FVKESK. Trimming at V came to 0 bases and at J to 7 bases, leaving 9 bases not matched to a gene. This CDR3 has 16 residues. The CDR3 DNA is TGTGCCAGCAGCCAAGATGGGAGGGGGCTAGACCAGCCCCAGCATTTT. It yields the protein CASSQDGRGLDQPQHF.